This T cell receptor (beta chain) was documented in a study of beta chain features in type 1 diabetes. General study points: A moderate, significant TCRB CDR3 shortening appeared in type 1 diabetes across four CD4+ subsets. Possibly, sequencing cDNA over-represented cells that had high TCR expression levels.

TCRB transcripts that were expressed got sequenced, as all of the isolated RNA had been reverse transcribed. This table comes from immunoSEQ multiplex PCR, and its TCRdb copy is limited to in-frame clones, with some not included. This table holds about 340,000 clones, roughly 8.8% found once. About this clone: Its antigen is unknown.

The CDR3 consists of 13 residues. Germline lookup yields CDR1 KGHSH and CDR2 LQKENI. Trimming shortened V by 6 bases and J by 5 bases, and 11 bases separated the two germline ends. This TCR was sampled from a man aged 25 to 45 with type 1 diabetes. The chain employs TRBV18 and TRBJ1-5; D call uncertain. The sequenced sample was central memory CD4+ T cells from blood. This CDR3 is CASSEHKDQPQHF. As DNA, the CDR3 is TGTGCCAGCTCCGAGCACAAGGATCAGCCCCAGCATTTT.